This TCR beta chain derives from a study of technical replicates of blood from several donors. Trimming took off 3 bases at V and 4 bases at J, with 4 bases between the two ends. Germline CDR1 and CDR2: WNHNN and SYGVQD (reference sequence). This CDR3 region has 11 residues. Sequencing was performed with immunoSEQ multiplex PCR; in TCRdb, only in-frame clones are kept and a portion is missing. This sample carries just over 60,000 clones, 87% of them seen once, and the ten largest clones take about 5.2%. Input material: PBMCs. V usage is TRBV10-1 and J usage is TRBJ2-7; no reliable D call. The sequence derives from a human donor in good health. Some clones in this sample may be carry-over from other donors' samples. CDR3 in DNA: TGCGCCAGCAGTGATTCATACGAGCAGTACTTC. Residues: CASSDSYEQYF.